This T cell receptor (beta chain) was recorded in a study of blood T cell repertoires in COVID-19 (dated by TCRdb to 2018 to 2021). General notes on the study: The collaborator samples originated in the United States, Italy and Spain and spanned the acute and convalescent phases of COVID-19. Where HLA class I and class II types were available, the types were taken from metadata supplied by the sample provider, not from assay-based typing. The prospective study material was composed of cDNA or gDNA derived from T cells, B-cell-depleted T cells, or PBMCs. The repertoires were made available in a free public database intended to serve as a resource for research on the immune response to SARS-CoV-2. Samples were obtained from the ongoing ImmuneRACE study (first 160 participants) and from about 1,300 subjects provided by 6 global collaborators. The sample metadata nearly always contained a de-identified subject ID, COVID-19 status, age in years and sex. Deeply sampled blood TCRbeta repertoires from subjects exposed to, actively infected with, or recovered from COVID-19 were included in the dataset.

Worth noting for this clone: The clone's antigen remains unknown. No much larger clonotype is one base removed from it; base qualities were not supplied. Within the sample, other DNA sequences also encode this same CDR3.

TCRbeta CDR3 regions were amplified from genomic DNA by means of the immunoSEQ Assay, a bias-controlled multiplex PCR. The authors' pipeline ran thus. The number of nucleated cells in each sample was estimated by amplification of reference gene primers within the assay. Sequence reads were collapsed and filtered to measure the absolute abundance of every unique TCRbeta CDR3 rearrangement. For each sample, productive Simpson clonality was calculated by taking the square root of Simpson's diversity index across productive rearrangements. TCRdb carries this immuneACCESS record with in-frame sequences only. Its versions omit some clonotypes, under half of them owing to an unresolved V gene in the studies checked, with the rest unexplained. Clone size and V and J calls were adopted from that table, with D and trimming inferred from the DNA. In all, the sample holds 110,000 to 150,000 clones, and about 90% of those were seen once. The ten largest clones capture about 11% of the sample.

After removal of 4 bases from V and 6 bases from J, the junction retains 1 base not matched to a gene. Taken from cysteine to phenylalanine, the CDR3 has 13 residues. CDR3 DNA only is kept here, 39 bases in frame from base 1. CDR1 is given as SGHRS and CDR2 as YFSETQ, both from the germline V gene. In the prospective study, participants were 18 to 89 years old, resided in 25 or so geographic areas of the United States, and were enrolled through a virtual design. Cohort assignment in the prospective study relied on participant-reported clinical history from a screening survey and a study questionnaire. For ImmuneRACE Cohort 3, a participant was defined as recovered based on two consecutive negative NP/OP PCR tests, clearance by a healthcare professional, or resolution of symptoms. Each participant in the prospective study had whole blood, serum and a nasopharyngeal or oropharyngeal swab collected by mobile phlebotomists. Over an approximately 2-month period, participants in the prospective study had the option of providing additional blood draws and questionnaires. Before DNA extraction, prospective study blood samples were shipped either frozen or at room temperature.

Points the paper makes about the study in general: The quantity of clinical and demographic metadata differed by source and by participant and was supplied without curation.

The chain is assembled from TRBV5-1 and TRBJ2-3; 11 bases in the junction line up with TRBD2. This clonotype was obtained from a man in his 60s who had recovered from COVID-19. Sequenced sample: PBMCs or T cells enriched from blood (not recorded which). The CDR3 corresponds to CASSTSGGDTQYF. The DNA sequence reads TGCGCCAGCAGCACTAGCGGGGGTGATACGCAGTATTTT.